These T cell receptor beta chains were read from a single sample in a study of monozygotic twins with inflammatory bowel disease. TCRdb reprocessed the 5' RACE reads, with one entry per CDR3 protein and no DNA. This sample's clone table lists some 400,000 distinct CDR3 sequences. What was sequenced was blood. The receptor source for this set is a human donor with ulcerative colitis or Crohn's disease, or a healthy co-twin of an affected twin (not recorded which). Each CDR3 is given with its conserved first and last residue.

TRBV11-2	TRBJ2-5	CASSLVGQIQETQYF
TRBV18	TRBJ2-1	CASSLGGVGNEQFF
TRBV25-1	TRBJ1-6	CASRTTTVRRSPLHF
TRBV12-3/TRBV12-4	TRBJ2-3	CASTFKGQGATDTQYF
TRBV20-1	TRBJ2-1	CSAPADRAYNEQFF
TRBV29-1	TRBJ1-5	CSVGLTGNSNQPQHF
TRBV30	TRBJ2-5	CAWSKDSKETQYF
TRBV5-1	TRBJ1-3	CASSSGTGGFGSGNTIYF
TRBV18	TRBJ1-2	CASSVTIGANYGYTF
TRBV14	TRBJ1-2	CASSFTRTGGYGYTF
TRBV29-1	TRBJ1-4	CSVLRAGAGEKLFF
TRBV30	TRBJ2-5	CAWSTSGTGKTQYF
TRBV3-1	TRBJ2-3	CASSQGLLGTQYF
TRBV11-1	TRBJ1-1	CASSLRWGDYTEAFF
TRBV12-3/TRBV12-4	TRBJ2-2	CASSLVAEYTGELFF
TRBV5-1	TRBJ1-5	CASSQDSNQPQHF
TRBV7-9	TRBJ2-7	CASSLVSSEQYF
TRBV7-9	TRBJ2-2	CASSYPGTGTGELFF
TRBV5-1	TRBJ2-5	CASSLTNRGQETQYF
TRBV20-1	TRBJ2-1	CSAPGLAGGNEQFF
TRBV6-6	TRBJ2-7	CASSSPGGTYEQYF
TRBV24-1	TRBJ2-1	CATSDPLGRSYNEQFF
TRBV2	TRBJ2-3	CASSAPPAAATDTQYF